This T cell receptor beta chain was captured by sequencing in a study of T cell responses to AZD1222 COVID-19 vaccine. About the research overall: Second doses were pooled across both intervals (about 4 or about 12 weeks). Whole-study results and caveats: Among spike-specific TCRs, nearly half reportedly target unmutated variant regions. Among the donors, most were white British and more were female, and clonal diversity was possibly underestimated.

With V trimmed by 4 bases and J by 2 bases, 13 bases remained unmatched. This CDR3 region has 18 residues. Germline loops: CDR1 PRHDT, CDR2 FYEKMQ (reference sequence). This clone came up once. The antigen is not known. Clones were sequenced by immunoSEQ multiplex PCR, and TCRdb holds only the in-frame ones, with some missing. The profile shows tens of thousands of clones, 89% of them singletons. The sequences come from peripheral blood, collected on day 0 of AZD1222 vaccination. This receptor was taken from an adult in good health. The chain recombines TRBV13 with TRBJ2-5; 10 bases fit TRBD2. The CDR3 coding sequence is TGTGCCAGCAGCTGGGCTAACCTGGCTAGCGGGGGACAAGAGACCCAGTACTTC. Its protein is CASSWANLASGGQETQYF. Full variable domain (rest looked up from reference TRBV13 and TRBJ2-5): AAGVIQSPRHLIKEKRETATLKCYPIPRHDTVYWYQQGPGQDPQFLISFYEKMQSDKGSIPDRFSAQQFSDYHSELNMSSLELGDSALYFCASSWANLASGGQETQYFGPGTRLLVL.